This T cell receptor beta chain was identified in a study of CXCR3-negative and CXCR3-positive naive CD8 T cells. General observations from the study: In CXCR3-positive naive cells, the TRB CDR3s were more hydrophobic than in CXCR3-negative naive cells.

5' RACE with UMI labels generated the TRB cDNA libraries. Reprocessing the 5' RACE reads, TCRdb reports a single entry for every CDR3 protein and omits DNA. Its table lists 75,000 to 90,000 distinct CDR3 sequences. Remarks on this clonotype: What it recognizes is unknown.

The sorting of each CD8+ T cell subset was done in triplicate, at approximately 310,000 cells each. The CDR3 has 15 amino acids. Germline CDR1 is MNHEY and CDR2 is SVGAGI. The receptor's source is a human donor in good health. Some clones in this sample may be carry-over from other donors' samples. Sequenced input: naive CXCR3+ CD8+ T cells from blood. Described subset: CD45RO-CCR7+CD27+CD95- naive CD8+ T cells expressing CXCR3 (TNR3+). This chain connects TRBV6-5 to TRBJ2-7; no DNA is available, so the TRBD2 call from TCRdb remains unchecked. CDR3 in amino acids: CASSYSAGGPNEQYF.